This TCR beta chain originates from a study of T cells after posttransplantation cyclophosphamide. Cyclophosphamide on days +3 and +4 followed busulfan-fludarabine conditioning and a marrow graft. Profiled with immunoSEQ multiplex PCR; TCRdb holds only in-frame clones, not every one. Among some 8,000 clones listed, almost 90% were seen once. A note on this clone: Its antigen is currently unknown.

Findings of the study overall: Recipient CMV seropositivity and CMV reactivation strongly tracked TRB clonality. Later blood repertoires were often dominated by clones from the donor CD8+ memory compartment. Tissue-infiltrating T cells from skin or gut overlapped little with blood T cells.

This CDR3 is 11 amino acids long. Trimming removed 11 bases at V and 3 bases at J, with 11 bases between. The germline CDR1 and CDR2 sequences are MNHNS and SASEGT. V is TRBV6-1 and J is TRBJ2-7, with D perhaps matching TRBD1 (6 bases). Sequencing used CD4+ T cells sorted from blood, obtained 1404 days after allogeneic stem cell transplant with posttransplant cyclophosphamide. This sequence was found in a female patient in her 50s who received an allogeneic stem cell transplant from a related donor, was CMV-positive, and had no GVHD. The graft donor may have given rise to some T cells. DNA for the CDR3: TGTGCCGGAGGACAGTTCTACGAGCAGTACTTC. Protein sequence: CAGGQFYEQYF.